One and the same sample provided the 6 T cell receptor beta chains below, sequenced in a study of memory CD4+ T cells and cytomegalovirus serostatus. Measured with immunoSEQ multiplex PCR; TCRdb has only the in-frame clones, and not every one. The table includes roughly 76,000 clones, 60% to 80% detected once. The sort gate was single viable CD3+CD4+CD8-CD45RO+ cells for memory CD4+ T cells. Source material: memory CD4+ T cells from blood. These receptors were obtained from an adult in good health and CMV-seropositive.

The chain links TRBV11-2 to TRBJ1-1; perhaps TRBD1 as D (5 bases). The length of the CDR3 is 18 residues. V lost 0 bases and J 5 bases, leaving 22 bases between the germline ends. CDR1 is SGHAT and CDR2 is FQNNGV in the germline V gene. The CDR3 DNA is TGTGCCAGCAGCTTAGATCTCTTGGACGGCTCTCGGGGGACTGAAGCTTTCTTT. Its translation: CASSLDLLDGSRGTEAFF.

The CDR3 sequence: CASSLAGEDNQPQHF. CDR3 coding DNA: TGCGCCAGCAGCCTCGCAGGAGAAGATAATCAGCCCCAGCATTTT. The chain is built from TRBV5-1 and TRBJ1-5; D gene unclear. V was pared by 4 bases and J by 4 bases, with 15 bases between. CDR1 and CDR2 (germline): SGHRS, YFSETQ. This CDR3 comprises 15 residues.

The J gene is TRBJ2-5, the V gene TRBV4-2, with 12 positions matching TRBD2. This CDR3 is built from 17 residues. In germline, CDR1 is LGHNA, CDR2 YNFKEQ. Germline trimming cut 1 base from V and 5 bases from J; bases unmatched to any gene: 8. The CDR3 reads CASSQGTSGASGETQYF. For the CDR3, the DNA is TGTGCCAGCAGCCAAGGGACTAGCGGGGCCTCCGGGGAGACCCAGTACTTC.

This clone was seen only a few times. V usage is TRBV28 and J usage is TRBJ2-1; D tentatively reads TRBD1 or TRBD2 (6 bases each). Trimming cost V 5 bases and J 8 bases, with 19 bases left between them. CDR1 is MDHEN, CDR2 SYDVKM, per germline. The CDR3 totals 15 residues. The CDR3 coding sequence is TGTGCCAGCAGTACCTCCAGGGGAAGGGGGGATGAGCAGTTCTTC. It translates to CASSTSRGRGDEQFF.

The genes are TRBV9 and TRBJ2-2; D is uncertain. Germline lookup yields CDR1 SGDLS and CDR2 YYNGEE. Deletions cut 4 bases from V and 7 bases from J, with 11 bases between. The CDR3 has 13 residues. CDR3 amino acids: CASSPQFSGELFF. The CDR3 DNA sequence: TGTGCCAGCAGCCCCCAGTTTAGCGGGGAGCTGTTTTTT.

The chain joins TRBV2 to TRBJ2-4, with unresolved D. V gave up 6 bases and J gave up 0 bases, with 9 bases separating them. Germline V CDR1 and CDR2: SNHLY, FYNNEI. CDR3 length: 14 residues. The CDR3 DNA reads TGTGCCAGCAGACCGAGGTTAGCCAAAAACATTCAGTACTTC. Its translation: CASRPRLAKNIQYF.